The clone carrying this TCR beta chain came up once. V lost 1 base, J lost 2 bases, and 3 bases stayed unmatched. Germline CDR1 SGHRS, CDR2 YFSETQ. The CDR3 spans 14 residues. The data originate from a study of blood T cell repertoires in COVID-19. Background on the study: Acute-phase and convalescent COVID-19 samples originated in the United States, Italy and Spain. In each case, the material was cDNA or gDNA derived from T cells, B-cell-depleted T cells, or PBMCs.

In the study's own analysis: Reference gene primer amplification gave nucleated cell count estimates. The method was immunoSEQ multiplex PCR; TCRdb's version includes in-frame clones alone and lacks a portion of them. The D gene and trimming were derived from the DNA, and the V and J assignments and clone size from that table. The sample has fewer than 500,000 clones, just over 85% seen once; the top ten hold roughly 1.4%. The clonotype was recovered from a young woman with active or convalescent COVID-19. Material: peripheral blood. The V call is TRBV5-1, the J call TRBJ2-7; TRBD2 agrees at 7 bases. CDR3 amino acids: CASSLWGGTYEQYF. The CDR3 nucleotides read TGCGCCAGCAGCTTGTGGGGGGGAACCTACGAGCAGTACTTC.